This T cell receptor (beta chain) was recorded in a study of blood T cell repertoires in COVID-19. Study background: The origin of the acute and convalescent COVID-19 samples was the United States, Italy and Spain. PBMCs, B-cell-depleted T cells, or T cells were the source of the cDNA or gDNA that made up the material.

In the source study's methods: Cell counts per sample came from amplifying reference gene primers. Method: immunoSEQ multiplex PCR; TCRdb's copy keeps in-frame clones and lacks some. For V, J and clone size, that table is used; D and trimming come from the DNA. The sample records some 35,000 clones, more than 70% being singletons. The CDR3 covers 16 residues. The J segment lost 0 bases and the V segment lost 9 bases, leaving 10 bases of the junction unmatched. Per the germline V gene, CDR1 is SNHLY and CDR2 is FYNNEI. This TCR derives from a man aged 65 to 79 with active COVID-19. V is TRBV2 and J is TRBJ2-5; 10 bases fit TRBD2. Sequenced: peripheral blood. DNA of the CDR3: TGTGCCAGTAAGTCTGGACTAGCGGTGTACCAAGAGACCCAGTACTTC. It translates to CASKSGLAVYQETQYF.